Following are 6 T cell receptor beta chains from one sample sequenced in a study of blood T cell repertoires in COVID-19. The table came from immunoSEQ multiplex PCR; TCRdb's copy has only in-frame clones and leaves some out. The profile covers fewer than 250,000 clones, with about 88% appearing a single time and approximately 1.7% taken by the ten largest. Sequencing used peripheral blood. Every receptor here comes from a man in his 70s with acute or convalescent COVID-19.

The genes are TRBV5-1 and TRBJ1-6, with D possibly being TRBD1 (6 bases). The CDR3 covers 14 residues. Looked up from germline, CDR1 is SGHRS and CDR2 is YFSETQ. V lost 4 bases to trimming and J lost 7 bases, with 12 bases between them. DNA for the CDR3: TGCGCCAGCAGCCCCACAGGGAACAATTCACCCCTCCACTTT. Its translation: CASSPTGNNSPLHF.

V and J are TRBV7-9 and TRBJ1-6; TRBD1 matches 7 bases. Looked up from germline, CDR1 is SEHNR and CDR2 is FQNEAQ (reference sequence). The junction had 11 bases not matched to a gene; V was cut back by 5 bases and J by 10 bases. The CDR3 covers 15 residues. The CDR3 reads CASSPETGSDSPLHF. The DNA for the CDR3 is TGTGCCAGCAGCCCCGAGACAGGGTCGGACTCACCCCTCCACTTT. The whole variable domain, filled in from reference TRBV7-9 and TRBJ1-6, reads DTGVSQNPRHKITKRGQNVTFRCDPISEHNRLYWYRQTLGQGPEFLTYFQNEAQLEKSRLLSDRFSAERPKGSFSTLEIQRTEQGDSAMYLCASSPETGSDSPLHFGNGTRLTVT.

The V call is TRBV6-5, the J call TRBJ1-5, with 7 bases that match TRBD1. The V gene end was trimmed by 6 bases and the J gene end by 8 bases; junction bases not matched to a gene: 10. CDR1 is MNHEY, CDR2 SVGAGI, per germline. CDR3 length: 14 amino acids. CDR3 DNA sequence: TGTGCCAGCAGGGCAGGGGGATGGGATGAGCCCCAGCATTTT. Translated: CASRAGGWDEPQHF.

The rearrangement joins TRBV18 to TRBJ2-7; 9 nucleotides match TRBD2. J gave up 0 bases and V 2 bases, and 8 bases lay outside the gene matches. The germline V gene has CDR1 KGHSH and CDR2 LQKENI. This CDR3 has 17 residues. The CDR3 protein is CASSPKIAGAGSYEQYF. The CDR3, as DNA: TGTGCCAGCTCACCAAAAATAGCGGGAGCTGGCTCCTACGAGCAGTACTTC.

This clone is a singleton in its sample. The chain is built from TRBV19 and TRBJ1-2; a weak D match, TRBD1 (6 bases). Germline V gene lookup returns CDR1 LNHDA and CDR2 SQIVND (reference sequence). The CDR3 covers 12 residues. With 7 bases removed from V and 2 bases from J, the gap between germline ends came to 8 bases. CDR3 nucleotides: TGTGCCAGTAAGGGGGGGAACTATGGCTACACCTTC. Translated: CASKGGNYGYTF. The whole variable domain, filled in from reference TRBV19 and TRBJ1-2, reads DGGITQSPKYLFRKEGQNVTLSCEQNLNHDAMYWYRQDPGQGLRLIYYSQIVNDFQKGDIAEGYSVSREKKESFPLTVTSAQKNPTAFYLCASKGGNYGYTFGSGTRLTVV.

The J gene is TRBJ1-5, the V gene TRBV18, with 9 bases matching TRBD1. Germline assignment: CDR1 KGHSH and CDR2 LQKENI. The CDR3 extends over 14 amino acids. Losses at the gene ends were 3 bases for V and 7 bases for J; bases not matched to a gene: 4. The CDR3 sequence: CASSPDRGYQPQHF. CDR3 in DNA: TGTGCCAGCTCACCGGACAGGGGATACCAGCCCCAGCATTTT.